This T cell receptor beta chain was profiled in a study of blood T cells in healthy people across ages. Study findings and constraints: PBMCs went unsorted, and a conclusive naive versus antigen-experienced comparison was therefore prevented. TCR beta diversity was tightly associated with the proportion of naive T cells.

This clonotype was detected a few times. The antigen is undetermined. The donors, aged roughly 6 to 95, were healthy Caucasians from Russia. Germline-derived CDR1 and CDR2 are SGHAT and FQNNGV. Trimming removed 2 bases from V and 3 bases from J, with 8 bases in between. CDR3 size: 14 residues. The use of a sample-barcoded 5' primer and a J-beta primer mix characterized a second PCR of roughly 7 to 11 cycles. TCRdb used MiXCR to reprocess the 5' RACE reads, holding one entry per CDR3 protein. The data contain approximately 2,000,000 distinct CDR3 sequences, 35% to 50% of them seen just once; the ten biggest clones take up more than 20%.

This TCR came from a human donor in good health. The material sequenced was blood. The V gene is TRBV11-2, the J gene TRBJ2-1; no clear D gene. The CDR3: CASSLLTVYNEQFF. In DNA form, the CDR3 reads TGTGCCAGCAGCTTATTAACAGTCTACAATGAGCAGTTCTTC.